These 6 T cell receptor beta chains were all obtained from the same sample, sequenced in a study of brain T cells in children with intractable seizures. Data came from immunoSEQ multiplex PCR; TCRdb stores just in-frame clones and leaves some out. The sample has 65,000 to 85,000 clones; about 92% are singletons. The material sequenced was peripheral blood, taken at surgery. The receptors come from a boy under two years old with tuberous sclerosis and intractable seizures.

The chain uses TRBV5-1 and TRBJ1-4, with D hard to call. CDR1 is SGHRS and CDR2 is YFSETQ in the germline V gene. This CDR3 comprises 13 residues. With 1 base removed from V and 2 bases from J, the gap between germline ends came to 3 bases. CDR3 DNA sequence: TGCGCCAGCAGCTTGCATACTAATGAAAAACTGTTTTTT. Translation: CASSLHTNEKLFF.

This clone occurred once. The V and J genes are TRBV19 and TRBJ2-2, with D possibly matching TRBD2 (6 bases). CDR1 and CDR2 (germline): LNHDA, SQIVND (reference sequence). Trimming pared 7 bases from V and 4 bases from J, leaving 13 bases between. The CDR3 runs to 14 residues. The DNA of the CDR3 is TGTGCCAGTAACCCGGGAGAAGGCACCGGGGAGCTGTTTTTT. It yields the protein CASNPGEGTGELFF. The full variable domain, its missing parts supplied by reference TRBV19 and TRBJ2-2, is DGGITQSPKYLFRKEGQNVTLSCEQNLNHDAMYWYRQDPGQGLRLIYYSQIVNDFQKGDIAEGYSVSREKKESFPLTVTSAQKNPTAFYLCASNPGEGTGELFFGEGSRLTVL.

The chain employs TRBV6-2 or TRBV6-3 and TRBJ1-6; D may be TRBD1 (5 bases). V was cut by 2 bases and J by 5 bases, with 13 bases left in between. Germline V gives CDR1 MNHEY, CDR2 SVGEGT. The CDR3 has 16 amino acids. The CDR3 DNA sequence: TGTGCCAGCAGTTACGAGGGGACGGTCCATAATTCACCCCTCCACTTT. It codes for CASSYEGTVHNSPLHF.

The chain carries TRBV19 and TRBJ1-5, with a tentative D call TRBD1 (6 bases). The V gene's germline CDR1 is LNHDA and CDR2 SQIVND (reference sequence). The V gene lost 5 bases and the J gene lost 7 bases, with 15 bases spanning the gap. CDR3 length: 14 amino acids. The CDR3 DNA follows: TGTGCCAGTAGTGTCGGACACGGGGGCCAGCCCCAGCATTTT. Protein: CASSVGHGGQPQHF. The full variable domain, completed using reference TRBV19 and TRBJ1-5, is DGGITQSPKYLFRKEGQNVTLSCEQNLNHDAMYWYRQDPGQGLRLIYYSQIVNDFQKGDIAEGYSVSREKKESFPLTVTSAQKNPTAFYLCASSVGHGGQPQHFGDGTRLSIL.

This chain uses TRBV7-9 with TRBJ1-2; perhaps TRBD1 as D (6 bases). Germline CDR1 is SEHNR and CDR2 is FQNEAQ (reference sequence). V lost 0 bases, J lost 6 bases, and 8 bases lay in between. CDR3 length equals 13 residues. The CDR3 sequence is CASSLAGGDGYTF. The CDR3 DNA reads TGTGCCAGCAGCTTAGCCGGGGGCGATGGCTACACCTTC.

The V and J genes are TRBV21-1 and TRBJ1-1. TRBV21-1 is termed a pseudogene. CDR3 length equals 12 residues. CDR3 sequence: CASSKFASEAFF. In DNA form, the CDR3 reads TGTGCCAGCAGCAAGTTCGCGAGTGAAGCTTTCTTT.